The clone carrying this T cell receptor beta chain has just a few counts. What it binds is not known. These data are taken from a study of blood T cells in healthy people across ages. The study's findings and limits: More naive CD4+ cells and higher diversity marked long-lived donors relative to aged donors. Diversity of TCR beta per million T cells declined in a roughly linear way with age. For the donors, CMV status was unknown and possibly confounded expanded clonotype changes.

The germline V gene encodes CDR1 MNHNS and CDR2 SASEGT. This CDR3 contains 16 residues. Deletions cut 2 bases from V and 1 base from J, with 12 bases between. Each donor had around 10 milliliters of peripheral blood drawn. The authors ran a second PCR of roughly 7 to 11 cycles using a sample-barcoded 5' primer and a J-beta primer mix. TCRdb passed the 5' RACE reads through MiXCR, listing each CDR3 protein once. The table records under 2 million distinct CDR3 sequences, roughly 32% of them present only once. The sample consisted of blood. The clonotype comes from a woman aged 30 to 39 in good health. The gene calls are TRBV6-1 and TRBJ2-1; maybe TRBD2 (6 bases). CDR3 sequence: CASSEFDGSSYNEQFF. CDR3 coding DNA: TGTGCCAGCAGTGAATTCGACGGGAGTTCCTACAATGAGCAGTTCTTC.